Listed below are T cell receptor beta chains from one sample, sequenced in a study of T cells after somatic rescue of genetic block. Measured with immunoSEQ multiplex PCR; TCRdb has only the in-frame clones, and not every one. The sample holds tens of thousands of clones, approximately 91% seen once. The sequencing input was peripheral blood mononuclear cells (PBMCs). The origin of the receptors is a man younger than 40. Each CDR3 is given with its conserved first and last residue. The order of the fields is clone size, D gene, V gene, J gene, CDR3 protein, CDR3 DNA. D genes are given only for firm matches. Clone size is not always given. Where it is, it says once, few, many or a class for expanded clones.

>NA|NA|TRBV10-3|TRBJ2-5
CAISENSEGETQYF
TGTGCCATCAGTGAAAACAGCGAGGGGGAGACCCAGTACTTC
>NA|NA|TRBV18|TRBJ2-5
CASSPDSQETQYF
TGTGCCAGCTCACCGGACAGCCAAGAGACCCAGTACTTC
>NA|NA|TRBV7-2|TRBJ2-1
CASSLSPGVSEQFF
TGTGCCAGCAGCTTATCGCCAGGGGTAAGTGAGCAGTTCTTC
>NA|TRBD2|TRBV7-2|TRBJ2-3
CASSLTYSAGASTDTQYF
TGTGCCAGCAGCTTAACGTACTCAGCGGGGGCTAGCACAGATACGCAGTATTTT
>NA|TRBD2|TRBV28|TRBJ2-5
CASSLTSGGQETQYF
TGTGCCAGCAGTTTGACTAGCGGGGGTCAAGAGACCCAGTACTTC
>NA|NA|TRBV5-6|TRBJ1-2
CASRADSFYGYTF
TGTGCCAGCAGAGCGGACAGCTTCTATGGCTACACCTTC
>NA|NA|TRBV2|TRBJ2-7
CASTTSGRVPYEQYF
TGTGCCAGCACAACTTCGGGCCGAGTACCCTACGAGCAGTACTTC
>NA|NA|TRBV6-5|TRBJ1-1
CASSYSVNTEAFF
TGTGCCAGCAGTTACTCGGTAAACACTGAAGCTTTCTTT
>NA|TRBD2|TRBV6-6|TRBJ2-1
CASRTGLAGGNEQFF
TGTGCCAGCAGGACCGGACTAGCGGGAGGAAATGAGCAGTTCTTC
>NA|TRBD1|TRBV27|TRBJ2-1
CASSFDRGGEQFF
TGTGCCAGCAGTTTCGACAGGGGTGGTGAGCAGTTCTTC
>once|NA|TRBV19|TRBJ1-5
CASSPSWSTSNQPQHF
TGTGCCAGTAGTCCCAGTTGGTCGACGAGCAATCAGCCCCAGCATTTT